The present T cell receptor beta chain was sequenced within a study of shared clonotypes between healthy human individuals. Findings of the study overall: Researchers sampled blood only, noting tissue repertoires likely differ. A handful of donors showed sharing of 4.5% to 5% of naive CD4 clonotypes. Clonotype sharing among donors was thought likely to change with sequencing depth. Limited genetic and exposure-history diversity came from having few donors.

The method was immunoSEQ multiplex PCR; TCRdb's version includes in-frame clones alone and lacks a portion of them. In the table there are roughly 1 million clones, around 76% of which are singletons. Concerning this clone: What it binds is unknown.

This receptor was taken from a man in his late teens or twenties in good health. Specimen: memory CD4+ T cells sorted from blood. The subset was: CD45RA-negative fraction.

CDR3 region: CASSTGLEGDTQYF. CDR3 coding DNA: TGTGCCAGCAGCACGGGACTAGAGGGAGATACGCAGTATTTT. This sequence joins TRBV7-3 and TRBJ2-3; the match to TRBD2 covers 8 bases. The germline V gene encodes CDR1 SGHTA and CDR2 FQGTGA. Trimming removed 5 bases from V and 5 bases from J; junction bases left unmatched: 6. This CDR3 is 14 amino acids long.